One sample yielded the 3 T cell receptor beta chains listed below, sequenced in a study of response to subunit inactivated influenza vaccine listed by TCRdb under 2018. Library preparation was by RT-PCR. The listed sequencing device is Illumina HiSeq 2500. TCRdb applied fastp at Q25 and MiXCR to the public reads, then kept only in-frame beta chains. All rows with the same CDR3 protein become a single entry with the most common DNA and genes. The sample profile shows approximately 170,000 distinct CDR3 sequences; around an eighth of them were found once. About 28% of the sample is held by the ten biggest clonotypes. The sample consisted of CD8+ T cells sorted from PBMCs, taken around 5 days after vaccination. Receptor source: a man in his fifties or sixties who received an inactivated influenza vaccine. Donor details come from another sample of the same person, matched by shared clones.

This clonotype was seen only a few times. The V call is TRBV2, the J call TRBJ2-7; the match to TRBD2 covers 7 bases. Germline-derived CDR1 and CDR2 are SNHLY and FYNNEI. Losses at the gene ends were 1 base for V and 7 bases for J; bases not matched to a gene: 7. This CDR3 is 14 amino acids long. In nucleotides, the CDR3 is TGTGCCAGCAGTGAAGAAGGGAGGGTGGGGGAGCAGTACTTC. This translates into CASSEEGRVGEQYF.

This clonotype was counted ten times or more. V is TRBV5-6 and J is TRBJ2-2, with a tentative D call TRBD2 (5 bases). The CDR3 spans 17 residues. In germline, CDR1 is SGHDT, CDR2 YYEEEE. Trimming shortened V by 0 bases and J by 3 bases, and 15 bases separated the two germline ends. CDR3 coding DNA: TGTGCCAGCAGCTTGGGGCGTGTCGGGGTACACACCGGGGAGCTGTTTTTT. It specifies CASSLGRVGVHTGELFF.

The rearrangement uses TRBV2 and TRBJ2-5, with 14 positions matching TRBD2. V was pared by 5 bases and J by 1 base, with 6 bases of the junction left unmatched. The length of the CDR3 is 17 residues. Germline loops: CDR1 SNHLY, CDR2 FYNNEI. As DNA, the CDR3 is TGTGCCAGCAGTACTACGACTAGCGGGGGGGTCCAAGAGACCCAGTACTTC. Translation: CASSTTTSGGVQETQYF. Variable domain in full (rest from reference TRBV2 and TRBJ2-5): EPEVTQTPSHQVTQMGQEVILRCVPISNHLYFYWYRQILGQKVEFLVSFYNNEISEKSEIFDDQFSVERPDGSNFTLKIRSTKLEDSAMYFCASSTTTSGGVQETQYFGPGTRLLVL.